A single sample is the source of the 8 T cell receptor beta chains below, sequenced in a study of shared clonotypes between healthy human individuals. The assay was immunoSEQ multiplex PCR, and TCRdb's table has in-frame clones only and misses some. The sample lists over a million clones; around 78% were seen once. What was sequenced was memory CD4+ T cells from PBMCs. Subset here: CD45RA-negative fraction. The source of these receptors is a man aged 18-30 years in good health. Some clones in this sample may be carry-over from other donors' samples.

The chain links TRBV5-1 to TRBJ1-1; D gene uncertain. The CDR3 sequence is 13 residues long. Trimming took 2 bases from V and 6 from J, leaving 11 bases between them. Germline CDR1 and CDR2: SGHRS and YFSETQ. CDR3 sequence reads: CASSFDRIAEAFF. The CDR3 bases are TGCGCCAGCAGCTTCGACCGTATCGCTGAAGCTTTCTTT.

This clone was observed a few times. J is TRBJ1-5 and V is TRBV10-3; D remains ambiguous. Germline lookup yields CDR1 ENHRY and CDR2 SYGVKD. This CDR3 spans 16 amino acids. Deletions cut 4 bases from V and 4 bases from J, with 17 bases between. The CDR3 DNA is TGTGCCATCAGTGTGGGTCCGGCAGGAGAAAATCAGCCCCAGCATTTT. This encodes CAISVGPAGENQPQHF.

The chain combines TRBV7-2 with TRBJ1-5; TRBD1 aligns across 9 bases. CDR3 length: 18 residues. Germline values: CDR1 SGHTA, CDR2 FQGNSA. With 3 bases clipped from V and 6 bases from J, the junction kept 15 bases outside the gene matches. CDR3 residues: CASSFEVRGTGYIQPQHF. The DNA for the CDR3 is TGTGCCAGCAGCTTTGAGGTGCGTGGGACAGGGTATATTCAGCCCCAGCATTTT.

The table lists this clone with a few counts. The V and J genes are TRBV6-6 and TRBJ1-2; 9 bases fit TRBD1. V dropped 5 bases and J dropped 8; count of bases not matched to a gene: 3. The CDR3 sequence is 12 residues long. Germline V gives CDR1 MNHNY, CDR2 SVGAGI (reference sequence). The CDR3 sequence is CASSATGGGYTF. CDR3 nucleotides: TGTGCCAGCAGTGCCACAGGGGGCGGCTACACCTTC.

The chain has TRBV27 and TRBJ1-5; perhaps TRBD1 as D (6 bases). Trimming cost V 3 bases and J 1 base, with 19 bases left between them. CDR3 size: 18 residues. The germline gives CDR1 MNHEY, CDR2 SMNVEV (reference sequence). The CDR3: CASSFRGGGQISNQPQHF. CDR3 nucleotide sequence: TGTGCCAGCAGTTTCAGGGGTGGAGGGCAGATAAGCAATCAGCCCCAGCATTTT.

In this sample, this clone turned up a few times. The chain uses TRBV7-9 and TRBJ2-5, with D maybe TRBD2 (5 bases). The CDR3 loop spans 14 amino acids. Deletions cut 3 bases from V and 1 base from J, with 9 bases between. Germline V gene sequence: CDR1 SEHNR, CDR2 FQNEAQ (reference sequence). The CDR3 sequence is CASSFLGSQETQYF. The CDR3, as DNA: TGTGCCAGCAGCTTTCTAGGGAGCCAAGAGACCCAGTACTTC.

In its sample, this clone was seen once. The V call is TRBV28, the J call TRBJ1-3; D is possibly TRBD1 (6 bases). With 6 bases removed from V and 0 bases from J, the gap between germline ends came to 15 bases. The CDR3 has 16 amino acids. Germline V gene data show CDR1 as MDHEN and CDR2 as SYDVKM. This chain's CDR3 is CASSLISGASGNTIYF. The CDR3 DNA is TGTGCCAGCAGCCTTATATCGGGGGCCTCTGGAAACACCATATATTTT.

The chain has TRBV6-6 and TRBJ2-7, with D maybe TRBD1 (6 bases). Germline-derived CDR1 and CDR2 are MNHNY and SVGAGI (reference sequence). V was cut by 1 base and J by 2 bases, with 12 bases left in between. The CDR3 runs 15 residues. CDR3 sequence: CASSYLAGATYEQYF. In DNA form, the CDR3 reads TGTGCCAGCAGTTACTTGGCAGGGGCTACCTACGAGCAGTACTTC.